Listed here are 18 T cell receptor beta chains from one sample, sequenced in a study of monozygotic twins with inflammatory bowel disease. TCRdb re-called the 5' RACE reads and shows each CDR3 protein once, DNA omitted. This sample's clone table lists some 330,000 distinct CDR3 sequences. Material for sequencing was blood. Receptors were obtained from a human donor with ulcerative colitis or Crohn's disease, or a healthy co-twin of an affected twin (not recorded which).

V gene TRBV27 combines with J gene TRBJ1-6. The CDR3 is 12 residues long. CDR1 is MNHEY and CDR2 is SMNVEV in the germline V gene (reference sequence). CDR3 region: CASSSLISPLHF.

J is TRBJ2-4 and V is TRBV10-2; TCRdb's D call of TRBD1 is untestable without DNA. The CDR3 covers 15 residues. Per germline, CDR1 WSHSY and CDR2 SAAADI. The CDR3 spells CASSKTGGEKNIQYF.

The rearrangement uses TRBV24-1 and TRBJ2-3; the D gene TCRdb calls, TRBD2, cannot be checked with no DNA. The CDR3 contains 14 residues. Per germline, CDR1 KGHDR and CDR2 SFDVKD. CDR3 protein: CATGGSGSPDTQYF.

The chain is built from TRBV5-1 and TRBJ2-7; TCRdb gives TRBD2 as the D gene, but with no DNA this cannot be confirmed. Looked up from germline, CDR1 is SGHRS and CDR2 is YFSETQ. The CDR3 totals 16 residues. The CDR3: CASSSAGLAVLYEQYF.

The chain combines TRBV7-3 with TRBJ2-3; without DNA, the TCRdb call of TRBD2 cannot be checked. CDR3 length: 14 residues. Germline CDR1 reads SGHTA; CDR2 reads FQGTGA. CDR3 amino acids: CASGLAGGIDTQYF.

V usage is TRBV20-1 and J usage is TRBJ2-1. The germline CDR1 and CDR2 sequences are DFQATT and SNEGSKA (reference sequence). The CDR3 is 13 residues long. The CDR3 here is CSAETGSYNEQFF.

The chain joins TRBV20-1 to TRBJ2-3; absent DNA, TCRdb's TRBD2 call cannot be checked. Germline CDR1 is DFQATT and CDR2 is SNEGSKA (reference sequence). The CDR3 has 14 amino acids. CDR3 in amino acids: CSARDVAGADTRYF.

This chain joins TRBV4-1 and TRBJ2-3. The germline V gene has CDR1 MGHRA and CDR2 YSYEKL. This CDR3 comprises 16 residues. The CDR3 sequence is CASSQGLREGADTQYF.

The J gene is TRBJ2-3, the V gene TRBV28. The CDR3 runs 13 residues. Germline CDR1 MDHEN, CDR2 SYDVKM. The CDR3 region is CASSKPPTDTQYF.

The chain couples TRBV6-1 to TRBJ1-1. CDR1 and CDR2 from the germline V gene are MNHNS and SASEGT. This CDR3 has 14 amino acids. The CDR3 here is CASTSLLEGTEAFF.

The rearrangement links TRBV28 to TRBJ2-5; TCRdb's D call of TRBD1 is untestable without DNA. Germline CDR1 reads MDHEN; CDR2 reads SYDVKM. The CDR3 contains 14 residues. CDR3 amino acids: CASSLIQGWETQYF.

The J gene is TRBJ1-6, the V gene TRBV27; TCRdb indicates TRBD1, and absent DNA this call remains unverified. This CDR3 spans 15 amino acids. The germline CDR1 and CDR2 sequences are MNHEY and SMNVEV (reference sequence). The CDR3 here is CASRRFGQENSPLHF.

The genes are TRBV10-3 and TRBJ1-2; the D gene TCRdb calls, TRBD1, cannot be checked with no DNA. Germline lookup yields CDR1 ENHRY and CDR2 SYGVKD. CDR3 size: 13 residues. CDR3 protein: CAIRDGTGYGYTF.

The chain has TRBV6-2 or TRBV6-3 and TRBJ2-7; TCRdb's D gene call, TRBD2, goes unchecked for lack of DNA. CDR1 and CDR2 from the germline V gene are MNHEY and SVGEGT. This CDR3 is built from 18 residues. The CDR3 region is CASSAPALTSGPSYEQYF.

This chain uses TRBV5-1 with TRBJ2-7. Looked up from germline, CDR1 is SGHRS and CDR2 is YFSETQ. This CDR3 has 12 residues. Here the CDR3 reads CASTSSSYEQYF.

The chain is built from TRBV12-3 or TRBV12-4 and TRBJ1-6. This CDR3 is 12 amino acids long. The CDR3 sequence: CASSDRNSPLHF.

The chain combines TRBV12-3 or TRBV12-4 with TRBJ1-3; TCRdb reports TRBD1, a call that lacks DNA to check it against. CDR3 length: 16 residues. The chain's CDR3 is CASSSQGPETGNTIYF.

This chain connects TRBV4-3 to TRBJ2-7. Looked up from germline, CDR1 is LGHNA and CDR2 is YSLEER. CDR3 length equals 13 residues. CDR3 loop: CASSQDWGDEQYF.